Listed below are T cell receptor beta chains from one sample, sequenced in a study of blood T cell repertoires in COVID-19. Measured with immunoSEQ multiplex PCR; TCRdb has only the in-frame clones, and not every one. Among roughly 250,000 clones, roughly 80% were seen once, and the ten largest hold 7.4%. The specimen sequenced was peripheral blood. The receptors shown here come from a woman in her fifties or sixties with acute or convalescent COVID-19. CDR3s include the opening cysteine and the closing phenylalanine or tryptophan. The order of the fields is J gene, CDR3 length, D gene, clone size, V gene, CDR3 DNA, CDR3 protein. The D gene is left open where the match is weak. Clone size is given for some rows only: seen once, a few or many times, or a class if the clone is expanded.

TRBJ1-5	14	NA	NA	TRBV6-6	TGTGCCAGCAGCACCGGGTCCCTCAATCAGCCCCAGCATTTT	CASSTGSLNQPQHF
TRBJ2-7	15	TRBD2	NA	TRBV4-3	TGCGCCAGCAGCCAAGAACTAGCGGGGGGGAACGAGCAGTACTTC	CASSQELAGGNEQYF
TRBJ2-7	15	NA	few	TRBV19	TGTGCCAGTAGTATAAGTGGGCCCTTGGCGCTCGAGCAGTACTTC	CASSISGPLALEQYF
TRBJ1-5	14	NA	few	TRBV27	TGTGCCAGCAGTTACCGGGGGGGCAATCAGCCCCAGCATTTT	CASSYRGGNQPQHF
TRBJ2-1	11	NA	NA	TRBV20-1	TGCAGTGCTAGACGCTTAGATGAGCAGTTCTTC	CSARRLDEQFF
TRBJ1-5	15	TRBD1	NA	TRBV19	TGTGCCAGTAGGACGACAGGGAATAGCAATCAGCCCCAGCATTTT	CASRTTGNSNQPQHF
TRBJ1-3	13	NA	NA	TRBV19	TGTGCCAGTATAGCGGCCTCTGGAAACACCATATATTTT	CASIAASGNTIYF
TRBJ2-7	19	TRBD2	NA	TRBV6-1	TGTGCCAGCAGTGACCCCAGGGCTAGCGGGAGTTCCCCTCTGGGGGAGCAGTACTTC	CASSDPRASGSSPLGEQYF
TRBJ2-5	15	NA	NA	TRBV11-2	TGTGCCAGCGGCCAAGTGGGGCTAAACCAAGAGACCCAGTACTTC	CASGQVGLNQETQYF
TRBJ2-7	13	NA	once	TRBV6-5	TGTGCCAGCAGTTTCAGACAGTTCCACGAGCAGTACTTC	CASSFRQFHEQYF
TRBJ1-2	13	NA	NA	TRBV27	TGTGCCAGCAGTCCAGGGACTCTTCGGGGCTACACCTTC	CASSPGTLRGYTF
TRBJ1-2	19	NA	NA	TRBV4-3	TGCGCCAGCAGTTCCGGGACCCGACGGGAGGGTCTGCACCTTCGCGGCTACACCTTC	CASSSGTRREGLHLRGYTF
TRBJ1-6	14	TRBD1	NA	TRBV2	TGTGCCAGCAGTGGGGGCAGGGGGGATTCACCCCTCCACTTT	CASSGGRGDSPLHF
TRBJ2-3	15	TRBD2	NA	TRBV28	TGTGCCAGCAGTTTAATGACTAGCAAACCAGATACGCAGTATTTT	CASSLMTSKPDTQYF
TRBJ1-4	16	TRBD1	NA	TRBV7-9	TGTGCCAGCAGCACCCGTGACAGGGTACCGAATGAAAAACTGTTTTTT	CASSTRDRVPNEKLFF
TRBJ2-1	11	NA	NA	TRBV20-1	TGCAGTGCTAGTGCTGACAATGAGCAGTTCTTC	CSASADNEQFF
TRBJ1-2	11	TRBD1	NA	TRBV20-1	TGCAGTGTCGGACAGGGCCATGGCTACACCTTC	CSVGQGHGYTF
TRBJ2-4	16	NA	few	TRBV29-1	TGCAGCGTTGAAGATCAGGTGACGGGGGCCAAAAACATTCAGTACTTC	CSVEDQVTGAKNIQYF
TRBJ1-1	17	TRBD1	NA	TRBV28	TGTGCCAGCAGTCCCGGGACAGGGAAGGAAGGGGACACTGAAGCTTTCTTT	CASSPGTGKEGDTEAFF
TRBJ2-6	14	NA	NA	TRBV7-2	TGTGCCAGCAGCCCCTTTTCTGGGGCCAACGTCCTGACTTTC	CASSPFSGANVLTF
TRBJ2-3	13	NA	NA	TRBV5-1	TGCGCCAGCAGCTTTGTAGTCTCAGATACGCAGTATTTT	CASSFVVSDTQYF
TRBJ1-5	15	NA	NA	TRBV28	TGTGCCAGCAGTCGATCACAGGGAAGGAATCAGCCCCAGCATTTT	CASSRSQGRNQPQHF
TRBJ2-3	17	TRBD2	once	TRBV5-4	TGTGCCAGCAGCCGGGGGGGGACTAGCGGGAGATCAGATACGCAGTATTTT	CASSRGGTSGRSDTQYF
TRBJ1-4	18	TRBD1	NA	TRBV5-1	TGCGCCAGCAGCGCGGGACAGGGGGCATTAGGGTCGGGTGAAAAACTGTTTTTT	CASSAGQGALGSGEKLFF
TRBJ1-1	13	NA	once	TRBV27	TGTGCCAGCAGTCTCCATCTGGCCGCTGAAGCTTTCTTT	CASSLHLAAEAFF
TRBJ2-2	16	NA	NA	TRBV6-2/TRBV6-3	TGTGCCAGCAGTTATTTCGCGGGTCACAACACCGGGGAGCTGTTTTTT	CASSYFAGHNTGELFF
TRBJ2-7	10	NA	NA	TRBV20-1	TGCAGTGGGGGCGACTACGAGCAGTACTTC	CSGGDYEQYF
TRBJ1-3	16	TRBD1	NA	TRBV4-1	TGCGCCAGCAGCCAAGGCCGGGACAGGAGTCCGAACACCATATATTTT	CASSQGRDRSPNTIYF
TRBJ1-4	15	TRBD1	NA	TRBV15	TGTGCCACCAGCAGGACAGGGGGTCCTAATGAAAAACTGTTTTTT	CATSRTGGPNEKLFF
TRBJ1-1	14	NA	NA	TRBV7-2	TGTGCCAGCAGGTTGCCGGGAGCTAACACTGAAGCTTTCTTT	CASRLPGANTEAFF
TRBJ2-5	15	TRBD2	NA	TRBV5-1	TGCGCCAGCAGCTTGAGTCCCGGGGGGGCAGAGACCCAGTACTTC	CASSLSPGGAETQYF
TRBJ2-3	16	NA	NA	TRBV5-6	TGTGCCAGCAGCTTGCGCAGTCGGACTATCACAGATACGCAGTATTTT	CASSLRSRTITDTQYF
TRBJ2-1	14	NA	NA	TRBV28	TGTGCCAGCAGACGTAGTGTGATAGCCTATGAGCAGTTCTTC	CASRRSVIAYEQFF
TRBJ1-3	14	TRBD1	few	TRBV10-3	TGTGCCAGCGGTGGGACAGTCACTGGAAACACCATATATTTT	CASGGTVTGNTIYF
TRBJ2-7	13	NA	NA	TRBV5-1	TGCGCCAGCAGCTTAATTGGTGGGAGCGAGCAGTACTTC	CASSLIGGSEQYF
TRBJ1-4	14	NA	NA	TRBV7-9	TGTGCCAGCAGTCTAGGGGAAGAAAATGAAAAACTGTTTTTT	CASSLGEENEKLFF
TRBJ2-2	14	TRBD1	NA	TRBV2	TGTGCCGGAGGGACAGGGGGCGCCGCCGGGGAGCTGTTTTTT	CAGGTGGAAGELFF
TRBJ2-5	14	NA	NA	TRBV4-1	TGCGCCAGCAGCCAAGAAGGCAGGGTGAAGACCCAGTACTTC	CASSQEGRVKTQYF
TRBJ1-4	13	NA	few	TRBV6-6	TGTGCCACCAAGGGAGGGTCTGGGGAAAAACTGTTTTTT	CATKGGSGEKLFF
TRBJ2-1	15	TRBD1	once	TRBV10-3	TGTGCCATCAGCCCCGCCGGGACAGGGGTTTATGAGCAGTTCTTC	CAISPAGTGVYEQFF
TRBJ2-1	17	NA	few	TRBV7-9	TGTGCCAGCAGCCCCCGGTTGATGGAGAAGACCTACAATGAGCAGTTCTTC	CASSPRLMEKTYNEQFF
TRBJ2-7	18	TRBD2	NA	TRBV28	TGTGCCAGCAGTTTCCAAACGACCGGACTAGCGGTCTCCTACGAGCAGTACTTC	CASSFQTTGLAVSYEQYF
TRBJ1-2	14	NA	NA	TRBV9	TGTGCCAGCAGCGTAGACGAAGCCTACTATGGCTACACCTTC	CASSVDEAYYGYTF
TRBJ1-1	11	NA	NA	TRBV30	TGTGCCTGGAGACAGGGTTTCCAGGCTTTCTTT	CAWRQGFQAFF
TRBJ1-5	13	TRBD1	NA	TRBV30	TGTGCCTGGAGTACACAGGGGAGGCAGCCCCAGCATTTT	CAWSTQGRQPQHF
TRBJ2-3	12	NA	NA	TRBV7-9	TGTGCCAGCAGCTTTAGCGGCGATACGCAGTATTTT	CASSFSGDTQYF
TRBJ1-4	14	NA	NA	TRBV7-9	TGTGCCAGCAGCTTAGGAGTGAAGTCTGAAAAACTGTTTTTT	CASSLGVKSEKLFF